This T cell receptor (beta chain) was documented in a study of T cell repertoires in cytomegalovirus infection. Study in general: Public TCR beta signature analysis indicated the presence of both CMV infection and matching HLA type.

Study findings and constraints: The ex vivo response was dominated by HLA-C-restricted CMV-specific TCR beta clonotypes. Public TCR beta family frequency separated CMV-and-HLA carriers, including in an independent cohort.

TCRdb redid the calling of the reads with MiXCR, one entry per CDR3 protein. There are roughly 720,000 distinct CDR3 sequences in the sample; 35% occur only once, and about 2.8% lies in the top ten. Comment on this clonotype: The antigen remains unidentified.

CDR1 and CDR2 from the germline V gene are SNHLY and FYNNEI. Losses at the gene ends were 6 bases for V and 4 bases for J; bases not matched to a gene: 10. The CDR3 consists of 18 residues. The genes are TRBV2 and TRBJ2-1, with 15 nucleotides matching TRBD2. This receptor was obtained from a human donor in good health (CMV status not recorded). Some clones in this sample may be carry-over from other donors' samples. Source material: PBMCs. CDR3 DNA sequence: TGTGCCAGCAGCCCGGGGACTAGCGGGGGGAAAGGGTACAATGAGCAGTTCTTC. It translates to CASSPGTSGGKGYNEQFF.